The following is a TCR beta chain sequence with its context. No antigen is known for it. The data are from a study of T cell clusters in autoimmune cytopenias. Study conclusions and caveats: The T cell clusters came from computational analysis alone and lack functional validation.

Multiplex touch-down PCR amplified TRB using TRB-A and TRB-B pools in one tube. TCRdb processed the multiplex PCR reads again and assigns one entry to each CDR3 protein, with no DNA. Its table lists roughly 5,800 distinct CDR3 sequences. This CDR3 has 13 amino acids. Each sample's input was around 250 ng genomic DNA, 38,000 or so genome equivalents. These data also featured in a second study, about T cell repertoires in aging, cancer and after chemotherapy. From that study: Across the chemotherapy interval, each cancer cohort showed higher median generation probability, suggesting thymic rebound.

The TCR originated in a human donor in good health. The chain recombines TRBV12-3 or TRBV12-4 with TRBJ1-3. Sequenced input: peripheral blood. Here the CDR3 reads CASSFSHRDTIYF.